This is a list of T cell receptor beta chains from one sample in a study of a mutant IDH1 vaccine in newly diagnosed glioma. Data came from immunoSEQ multiplex PCR; TCRdb stores just in-frame clones and leaves some out. The table shows about 59,000 clones, with roughly 80% occurring only once. Their specific antigens are unknown. The sequencing here drew on PBMCs, taken from a glioma patient whose treatment included an IDH1 peptide vaccine. Receptors were obtained from a man between 25 and 39 years old with glioma. CDR3s include the opening cysteine and the closing phenylalanine or tryptophan.

v_call cdr3_aa
TRBV15 CATSRGGTEAFF
TRBV18 CASSAQGQGFAEAFF
TRBV5-1 CASSLGRESGPNEKLFF
TRBV7-9 CASSLLTSGGATDTQYF
TRBV4-1 CASSPRTGMNTEAFF
TRBV10-3 CAIRAWSQGSPEAFF
TRBV5-6 CASSPLRVYGYTF
TRBV15 CATSTTRGLAGGVQETQYF
TRBV11-2 CASSPSPWAGRSYEQYF
TRBV28 CASRSRDRLLEAFF